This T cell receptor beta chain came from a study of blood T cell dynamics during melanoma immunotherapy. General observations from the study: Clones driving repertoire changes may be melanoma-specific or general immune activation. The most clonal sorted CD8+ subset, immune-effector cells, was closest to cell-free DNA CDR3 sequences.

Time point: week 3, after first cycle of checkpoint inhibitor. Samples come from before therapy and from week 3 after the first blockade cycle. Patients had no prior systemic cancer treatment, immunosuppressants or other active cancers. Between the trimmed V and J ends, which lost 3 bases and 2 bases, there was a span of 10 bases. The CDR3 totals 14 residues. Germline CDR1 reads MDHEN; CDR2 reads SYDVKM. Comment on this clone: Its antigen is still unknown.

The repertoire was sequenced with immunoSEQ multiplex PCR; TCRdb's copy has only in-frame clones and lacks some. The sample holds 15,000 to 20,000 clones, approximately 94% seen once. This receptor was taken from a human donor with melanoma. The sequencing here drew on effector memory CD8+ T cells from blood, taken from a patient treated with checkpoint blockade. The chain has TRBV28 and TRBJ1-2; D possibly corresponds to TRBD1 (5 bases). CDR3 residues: CASSFTGENYGYTF. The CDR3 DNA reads TGTGCCAGCAGTTTTACAGGAGAGAACTATGGCTACACCTTC.